The 30 T cell receptor beta chains in this list originate from one sample, sequenced in a study of shared clonotypes between healthy human individuals. The assay was immunoSEQ multiplex PCR, and TCRdb's table has in-frame clones only and misses some. This sample has some 1 million clones, with 75% found just once. Sequenced: memory CD4+ T cells sorted from blood. The subset: CD45RA-negative fraction. These receptors all stem from a man younger than 30 in good health.

The rearrangement uses TRBV2 and TRBJ1-6; D uncertain. The CDR3 runs to 13 residues. V was trimmed by 11 bases and J by 7 bases, leaving 15 bases between them. Germline V gene data show CDR1 as SNHLY and CDR2 as FYNNEI. The CDR3 nucleotides read TGTGCCTCCTCGAATACGGAGAATTCACCCCTCCACTTT. Its translation is CASSNTENSPLHF.

This chain uses TRBV29-1 with TRBJ2-5; D uncertain. Looked up from germline, CDR1 is SQVTM and CDR2 is ANQGSEA. The ends were cut back, 5 bases at V and 5 bases at J, with 12 bases in the middle. The CDR3 is made up of 12 amino acids. The chain's CDR3 is CSVPFSVETQYF. The CDR3, as DNA: TGCAGCGTTCCCTTCTCAGTGGAGACCCAGTACTTC.

The DNA for the CDR3 is TGTGCCATCACGCCGAATACTAGCGGGGACGAGCAGTACTTC. Its translation is CAITPNTSGDEQYF. V gene TRBV10-3 combines with J gene TRBJ2-7; 10 nucleotides line up with TRBD2. The CDR3 consists of 14 residues. With V trimmed by 7 bases and J by 5 bases, 8 bases remained unmatched. In germline, CDR1 is ENHRY, CDR2 SYGVKD.

The rearrangement links TRBV7-2 to TRBJ1-2; possibly TRBD1 for D (5 bases). Germline CDR1 is SGHTA and CDR2 is FQGNSA. The CDR3 spans 13 residues. V was pared by 2 bases and J by 3 bases, with 7 bases between. As DNA, the CDR3 is TGTGCCAGCAGCTTACCGGGACACTATGGCTACACCTTC. It codes for CASSLPGHYGYTF.

This clone has a single count. The V call is TRBV5-8, the J call TRBJ1-6, with TRBD1 identical over 8 bases. The CDR3 loop spans 15 amino acids. V trimming: 6 bases; J trimming: 6 bases; junction bases outside the gene matches: 8. From germline, CDR1 is SGHTS and CDR2 YDEGEE. CDR3 loop: CASTGRGQANSPLHF. The CDR3 nucleotides are TGTGCCAGCACTGGCAGGGGACAGGCTAATTCACCCCTCCACTTT.

This clone came up once. A read error may explain this, as a much larger clone is one base away. Additional DNA sequences in this sample encode the identical CDR3. This rearrangement joins TRBV5-6 to TRBJ2-7, with TRBD2 as a possible D gene (5 bases). Germline CDR1 and CDR2: SGHDT and YYEEEE. V was pared by 2 bases and J by 1 base, with 7 bases between. This CDR3 region has 13 residues. The CDR3, as DNA: TGTGCCAGCAGCTTACGGGGTTCCTACGAGCAGTACTTC. Protein: CASSLRGSYEQYF.

The J gene is TRBJ2-1, the V gene TRBV7-2; 7 nucleotides line up with TRBD1. The CDR3 has 14 residues. The germline CDR1 and CDR2 sequences are SGHTA and FQGNSA. V lost 3 bases to trimming and J lost 9 bases; unmatched junction nucleotides: 8. The CDR3: CASSFKTGHGEQFF. The DNA for the CDR3 is TGTGCCAGCAGCTTTAAGACAGGGCATGGTGAGCAGTTCTTC.

V gene TRBV6-1 combines with J gene TRBJ1-2; D is unresolved. Germline-derived CDR1 and CDR2 are MNHNS and SASEGT. V lost 2 bases to trimming and J lost 8 bases, with 12 bases between them. The CDR3 loop spans 13 amino acids. The DNA for the CDR3 is TGTGCCAGCAGTGAACGTGCGATCGGAGGCTACACCTTC. Translation gives CASSERAIGGYTF.

CDR3 nucleotides: TGTGCCAGTAGACAGAGAAGCGGGGGCTCCTACAATGAGCAGTTCTTC. Residues: CASRQRSGGSYNEQFF. This chain uses TRBV19 with TRBJ2-1; TRBD2 matches at 8 bases. Germline V lookup: CDR1 LNHDA, CDR2 SQIVND (reference sequence). The V and J ends lost 6 bases and 0 bases, in that order; junction bases with no gene match: 7. This CDR3 contains 16 residues. The variable domain in full, completed from reference TRBV19 and TRBJ2-1, reads DGGITQSPKYLFRKEGQNVTLSCEQNLNHDAMYWYRQDPGQGLRLIYYSQIVNDFQKGDIAEGYSVSREKKESFPLTVTSAQKNPTAFYLCASRQRSGGSYNEQFFGPGTRLTVL.

V and J are TRBV2 and TRBJ2-2; the D gene is possibly TRBD1 (6 bases). Germline-derived CDR1 and CDR2 are SNHLY and FYNNEI. Trimming stripped 8 bases from V and 4 bases from J, with 11 bases between. The CDR3 sequence is 13 residues long. As DNA, the CDR3 is TGTGCCAGCCGACAGGAGAGCACCGGGGAGCTGTTTTTT. Translation: CASRQESTGELFF.

This chain links TRBV15 with TRBJ1-1; perhaps TRBD1 as D (5 bases). Trimming cost V 1 base and J 4 bases, with 13 bases left between them. Per the germline V gene, CDR1 is LNHNV and CDR2 is YYDKDF (reference sequence). This CDR3 contains 15 residues. The CDR3 coding sequence is TGTGCCACCAGCAGAGGCCTAACGGGGGGCACTGAAGCTTTCTTT. Its translation is CATSRGLTGGTEAFF.

The chain joins TRBV28 to TRBJ2-3, with D possibly being TRBD1 (5 bases). Germline CDR1 reads MDHEN; CDR2 reads SYDVKM. V shed 5 bases and J shed 4 bases, with 16 bases lying between them. The CDR3 totals 15 residues. The CDR3 protein is CASSPRDKGPDTQYF. CDR3 bases: TGTGCCAGCAGTCCAAGGGATAAGGGGCCAGATACGCAGTATTTT.

V and J are TRBV10-3 and TRBJ2-7; TRBD1 matches at 7 bases. The CDR3 length is 13 residues. The J segment lost 0 bases and the V segment lost 10 bases, leaving 6 bases of the junction unmatched. The germline V gene has CDR1 ENHRY and CDR2 SYGVKD. The CDR3 DNA follows: TGTGCCACCGTCCGGGACAGCTCCTACGAGCAGTACTTC. It encodes CATVRDSSYEQYF.

As concerns this clone: This sequence may be a read error, since a much larger clone differs from it by one base. CDR3 region: CASRLAANTGELFF. For the CDR3, the DNA is TGTGCCAGCAGACTAGCGGCGAACACCGGGGAGCTGTTTTTT. The chain uses TRBV9 and TRBJ2-2; 8 bases align to TRBD2. The V segment lost 5 bases and the J segment 0 bases; nucleotides outside the gene matches: 0. The germline V gene has CDR1 SGDLS and CDR2 YYNGEE. The CDR3 totals 14 residues.

This clone was observed a few times. The rearrangement uses TRBV10-3 and TRBJ2-1, with D possibly being TRBD1 (5 bases). The CDR3 consists of 14 residues. CDR1 and CDR2 (germline): ENHRY, SYGVKD. V gave up 4 bases and J gave up 4 bases, with 11 bases separating them. DNA for the CDR3: TGTGCCATCAGTGGTGGGCAGGGATACAATGAGCAGTTCTTC. Protein: CAISGGQGYNEQFF.

The CDR3 here is CATIGGDYGYTF. The CDR3 DNA is TGTGCCACAATAGGAGGGGACTATGGCTACACCTTC. V gene TRBV28 combines with J gene TRBJ1-2; maybe TRBD1 (5 bases). Germline V CDR1 and CDR2: MDHEN, SYDVKM. V shed 10 bases and J shed 3 bases, with 12 bases lying between them. The length of the CDR3 is 12 residues.

The chain is built from TRBV19 and TRBJ2-7, with D perhaps TRBD1 (6 bases). This CDR3 is 14 amino acids long. Germline CDR1 and CDR2: LNHDA and SQIVND (reference sequence). V lost 8 bases, J lost 2 bases, and 16 bases lay in between. The CDR3 nucleotides are TGTGCCAGTGCCCTTCAGGGGTCGGCCTACGAGCAGTACTTC. Its protein product is CASALQGSAYEQYF.

This chain uses TRBV7-6 with TRBJ2-3; unclear D gene. Germline CDR1 and CDR2: SGHVS and FNYEAQ. The CDR3 runs to 15 residues. V lost 0 bases to trimming and J lost 2 bases, with 9 bases between them. The CDR3 coding sequence is TGTGCCAGCAGCTTAGCGGCCAGCCACACAGATACGCAGTATTTT. Translated, it gives CASSLAASHTDTQYF.

J is TRBJ2-7 and V is TRBV13; tentatively, D is TRBD1 or TRBD2 (5 bases each). With 0 bases removed from V and 4 bases from J, the gap between germline ends came to 13 bases. Looked up from germline, CDR1 is PRHDT and CDR2 is FYEKMQ (reference sequence). The CDR3 runs to 15 residues. The CDR3 protein is CASSLGRPGAYEQYF. The CDR3, as DNA: TGTGCCAGCAGCTTAGGTAGACCCGGGGCGTACGAGCAGTACTTC.

The chain employs TRBV7-9 and TRBJ1-3; a possible D gene is TRBD1 (5 bases). The V gene's germline CDR1 is SEHNR and CDR2 FQNEAQ (reference sequence). The CDR3 length is 12 residues. V was trimmed by 11 bases and J by 0 bases, leaving 8 bases between them. The CDR3 bases are TGTGCCGGAGGGGACTCTGGAAACACCATATATTTT. Protein product: CAGGDSGNTIYF.

The chain employs TRBV27 and TRBJ2-2; D might be TRBD2 (6 bases). Germline-derived CDR1 and CDR2 are MNHEY and SMNVEV (reference sequence). The V end was cut by 3 bases, the J end by 8 bases, with 13 bases between. This CDR3 comprises 14 residues. The CDR3 DNA is TGTGCCAGCAGTTTCGGGGGAACGAATGGGGAGCTGTTTTTT. Its translation is CASSFGGTNGELFF.

The genes are TRBV2 and TRBJ2-7; no definite D call. Germline CDR1 reads SNHLY; CDR2 reads FYNNEI. This CDR3 is built from 11 residues. V was trimmed by 6 bases and J by 4 bases, leaving 7 bases between them. The CDR3 sequence: CASRLMYEQYF. As DNA, the CDR3 is TGTGCCAGCAGGCTAATGTACGAGCAGTACTTC.

The chain carries TRBV6-1 and TRBJ1-1; D is ambiguous. This CDR3 comprises 13 residues. V lost 4 bases, J lost 1 base, and 7 bases lay in between. Germline CDR1 MNHNS, CDR2 SASEGT. This CDR3 is CASSASWNTEAFF. DNA of the CDR3: TGTGCCAGCAGTGCGAGCTGGAACACTGAAGCTTTCTTT.

The chain employs TRBV15 and TRBJ2-5; possibly TRBD2 for D (6 bases). V dropped 2 bases and J dropped 5 bases, with 18 bases sitting between them. Germline lookup yields CDR1 LNHNV and CDR2 YYDKDF (reference sequence). This CDR3 comprises 16 residues. Here the CDR3 reads CATSRSRRGGGETQYF. Written as DNA, the CDR3 is TGTGCCACCAGCAGATCCCGTCGGGGAGGTGGGGAGACCCAGTACTTC.

This clone was seen ten or more times. This chain's CDR3 is CASSSQNPPGQRGRSPLHF. CDR3 coding DNA: TGTGCCAGCAGTTCCCAGAACCCCCCCGGACAGCGCGGACGGTCACCCCTCCACTTT. The gene calls are TRBV27 and TRBJ1-6; a weak D match, TRBD1 (6 bases). Germline CDR1 MNHEY, CDR2 SMNVEV (reference sequence). V lost 4 bases and J lost 10, with 29 bases in between. The CDR3 has 19 amino acids.

The chain employs TRBV7-2 and TRBJ1-3, with 7 nucleotides matching TRBD1. The V gene's germline CDR1 is SGHTA and CDR2 FQGNSA. The CDR3 totals 14 residues. Trimming at V came to 7 bases and at J to 5 bases, leaving 8 bases not matched to a gene. This chain's CDR3 is CASNSQGSRNTIYF. The CDR3 bases are TGTGCCAGCAACTCACAGGGGAGTCGAAACACCATATATTTT.

The chain combines TRBV10-3 with TRBJ2-2, with D perhaps matching TRBD2 (6 bases). This CDR3 is built from 17 residues. Germline V gives CDR1 ENHRY, CDR2 SYGVKD. V was clipped by 0 bases and J by 0 bases, with 11 bases between them. The chain's CDR3 is CAISESGAGANTGELFF. CDR3 DNA: TGTGCCATCAGTGAGTCGGGAGCGGGTGCGAACACCGGGGAGCTGTTTTTT.

Regarding this clone: The sample has other DNA sequences that encode this CDR3 too. The chain joins TRBV11-2 to TRBJ1-5, with D unclear. Trimming stripped 0 bases from V and 2 bases from J, with 2 bases between. Germline-derived CDR1 and CDR2 are SGHAT and FQNNGV. There are 13 residues in the CDR3. The CDR3 DNA is TGTGCCAGCAGCTTAGATCGCAATCAGCCCCAGCATTTT. This sequence encodes CASSLDRNQPQHF. The full variable domain, its missing parts supplied by reference TRBV11-2 and TRBJ1-5, is EAGVAQSPRYKIIEKRQSVAFWCNPISGHATLYWYQQILGQGPKLLIQFQNNGVVDDSQLPKDRFSAERLKGVDSTLKIQPAKLEDSAVYLCASSLDRNQPQHFGDGTRLSIL.

This clone was picked up one time. The V and J genes are TRBV7-2 and TRBJ1-5; D gene uncertain. Germline V gene lookup returns CDR1 SGHTA and CDR2 FQGNSA. V dropped 4 bases and J dropped 3 bases, with 7 bases sitting between them. This CDR3 has 13 amino acids. The CDR3 protein is CASSSAYNQPQHF. The CDR3 coding sequence is TGTGCCAGCAGCTCGGCCTACAATCAGCCCCAGCATTTT.

Note on this clone: The sample holds other DNA sequences that translate to the same CDR3. The chain's CDR3 is CASSYDRNTEAFF. The CDR3 region has the DNA TGTGCCAGCAGCTATGACAGGAACACTGAAGCTTTCTTT. This chain uses TRBV5-4 with TRBJ1-1, with D maybe TRBD1 (5 bases). Germline loops: CDR1 SGHNT, CDR2 YYREEE (reference sequence). Trimming shortened V by 3 bases and J by 1 base, and 7 bases separated the two germline ends. The length of the CDR3 is 13 residues.